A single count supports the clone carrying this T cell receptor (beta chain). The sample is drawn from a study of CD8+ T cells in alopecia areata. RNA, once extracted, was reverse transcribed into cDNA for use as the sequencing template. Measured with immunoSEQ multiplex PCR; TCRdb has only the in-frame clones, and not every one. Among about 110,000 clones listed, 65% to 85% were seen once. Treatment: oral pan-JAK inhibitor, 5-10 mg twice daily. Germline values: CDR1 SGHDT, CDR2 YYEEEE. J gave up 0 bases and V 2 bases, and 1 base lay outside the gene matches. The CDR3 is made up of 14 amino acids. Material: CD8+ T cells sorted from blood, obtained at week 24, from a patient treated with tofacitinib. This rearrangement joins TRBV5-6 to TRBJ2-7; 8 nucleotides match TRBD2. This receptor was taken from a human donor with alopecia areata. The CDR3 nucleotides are TGTGCCAGCAGCTTAGGGACTAGCTCCTACGAGCAGTACTTC. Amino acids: CASSLGTSSYEQYF.